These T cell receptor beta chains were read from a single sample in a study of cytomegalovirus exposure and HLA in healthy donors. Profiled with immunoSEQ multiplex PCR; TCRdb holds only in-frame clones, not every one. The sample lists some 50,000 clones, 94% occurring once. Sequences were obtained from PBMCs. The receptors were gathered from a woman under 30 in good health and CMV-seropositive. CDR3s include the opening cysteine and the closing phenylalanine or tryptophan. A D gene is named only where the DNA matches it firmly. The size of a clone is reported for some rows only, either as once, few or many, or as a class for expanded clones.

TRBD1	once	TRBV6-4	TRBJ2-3	TGTGCCAGCAGTGACGATGGAGACAGGGTCGCAAGGGCGCAGTATTTT	CASSDDGDRVARAQYF
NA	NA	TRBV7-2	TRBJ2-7	TGTGCCAGCAGCCTGACTAGTCACGAGCAGTACTTC	CASSLTSHEQYF
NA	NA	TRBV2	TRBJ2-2	TGTGCCAGCAGCATGGGAGGAAACACCGGGGAGCTGTTTTTT	CASSMGGNTGELFF
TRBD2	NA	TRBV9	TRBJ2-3	TGTGCCAGCAGCGTAGAACTAGCGGGAGGCACAGATACGCAGTATTTT	CASSVELAGGTDTQYF
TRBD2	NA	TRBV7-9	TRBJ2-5	TGTGCCAGCGCCGATCCCCCCACGGGAGGAGAGACCCAGTACTTC	CASADPPTGGETQYF
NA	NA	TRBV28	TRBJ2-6	TGTGCCAGCAGAACCTGGTGGGGGGAAGGGTCCTCTGGGGCCAACGTCCTGACTTTC	CASRTWWGEGSSGANVLTF
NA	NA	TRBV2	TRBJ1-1	TGTGCCAGCAGGATACTCACAGCTAACACTGAAGCTTTCTTT	CASRILTANTEAFF
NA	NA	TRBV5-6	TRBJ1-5	TGTGCCAGCAGCTTACGAGGGCCCGGCGTAAGCAATCAGCCCCAGCATTTT	CASSLRGPGVSNQPQHF
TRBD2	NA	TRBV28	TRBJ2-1	TGTGCCAGCAGTTTAATAGCGGGTGACAATGAGCAGTTCTTC	CASSLIAGDNEQFF
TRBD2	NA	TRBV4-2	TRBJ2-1	TGTGCCAGCAGGGAGCGGGAGGGCCTTAATGAGCAGTTCTTC	CASREREGLNEQFF
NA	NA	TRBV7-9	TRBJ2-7	TGTGCCAGCAGCTTAGAGACGAGTACAGGAGAGTACGAGCAGTACTTC	CASSLETSTGEYEQYF
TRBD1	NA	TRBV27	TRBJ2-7	TGTGCCAGCAGTGCCGACAGGGGTATCTACGAGCAGTACTTC	CASSADRGIYEQYF
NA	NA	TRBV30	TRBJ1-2	TGTGCCTGGAGTGTTCTGACACCCGGGGGTCTTAACTATGGCTACACCTTC	CAWSVLTPGGLNYGYTF
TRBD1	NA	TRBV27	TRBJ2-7	TGTGCCAGCAGACTAATCGCCAGGGACAGACTGTCCTCCTACGAGCAGTACTTC	CASRLIARDRLSSYEQYF
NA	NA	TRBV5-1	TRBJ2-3	TGCGCCAGCAGCTTGGGGACGGGAACAAACACAGATACGCAGTATTTT	CASSLGTGTNTDTQYF
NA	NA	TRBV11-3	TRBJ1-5	TGTGCCAGCAGCTTAGATCTGGGTACAGGTAGCAATCAGCCCCAGCATTTT	CASSLDLGTGSNQPQHF
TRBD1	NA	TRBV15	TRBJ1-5	TGTGCCACCAGCAGGGGACAGGGGCGGCTCCTGTATAGCAATCAGCCCCAGCATTTT	CATSRGQGRLLYSNQPQHF
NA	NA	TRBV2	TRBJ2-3	TGTGCCAGCAGTGTTACGGCAGATACGCAGTATTTT	CASSVTADTQYF
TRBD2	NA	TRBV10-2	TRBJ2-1	TGCGCCAGCAGGCCACTAGCGGGAGGGAACAATGAGCAGTTCTTC	CASRPLAGGNNEQFF
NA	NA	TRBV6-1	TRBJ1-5	TGTGCCAGCAGTGATGGGGAAGCGGGCAATCAGCCCCAGCATTTT	CASSDGEAGNQPQHF
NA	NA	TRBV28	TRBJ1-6	TGTGCCAGCAGTTTATTATCGGTTCGTTTTTCGGCTCAGGGTAATTCACCCCTCCACTTT	CASSLLSVRFSAQGNSPLHF
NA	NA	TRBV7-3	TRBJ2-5	TGTGCCAGCAGCTTAGGGGCTCGGGAGACCCAGTACTTC	CASSLGARETQYF
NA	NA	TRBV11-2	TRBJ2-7	TGTGCCAGCAGCTTAGATTACGGCCAGGGGCCGATCTACGAGCAGTACTTC	CASSLDYGQGPIYEQYF
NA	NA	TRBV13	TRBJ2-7	TGTGCCAGCAGCCGACAGGAGAGCTCCTACGAGCAGTACTTC	CASSRQESSYEQYF
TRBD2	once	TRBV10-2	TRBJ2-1	TGCGCCAGCATGAAAAGCGGGAGGTTTTACAATGAGCAGTTCTTC	CASMKSGRFYNEQFF
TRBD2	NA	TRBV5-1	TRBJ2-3	TGCGCCAGCAGGGCGGGAGGACAAGGCACAGATACGCAGTATTTT	CASRAGGQGTDTQYF
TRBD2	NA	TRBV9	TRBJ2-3	TGTGCCAGCAGCGTAGGGAGCGGGAGAGCAACTAGCACAGATACGCAGTATTTT	CASSVGSGRATSTDTQYF
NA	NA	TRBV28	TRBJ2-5	TGTGCCAGCAGTTTAGAGGGAAAAGAGACCCAGTACTTC	CASSLEGKETQYF
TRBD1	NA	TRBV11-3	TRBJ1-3	TGTGCCAGCAGCTTATGGCTTTGGGACAGACAAAAGGGAAACACCATATATTTT	CASSLWLWDRQKGNTIYF
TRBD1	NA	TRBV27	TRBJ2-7	TGTGCCAGCAGTTCGACGACAGGGGCTACTATGGCGGGCTACGAGCAGTACTTC	CASSSTTGATMAGYEQYF
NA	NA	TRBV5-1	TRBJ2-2	TGCGCCAGCAGCTTGATTAGGGGGTCGGCCGGGGAGCTGTTTTTT	CASSLIRGSAGELFF
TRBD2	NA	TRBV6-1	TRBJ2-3	TGTGCCAGCTTGACTAGCGGGAGCACAGATACGCAGTATTTT	CASLTSGSTDTQYF
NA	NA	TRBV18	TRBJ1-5	TGTGCCAGCTCACCAGGACAGTCCAATCAGCCCCAGCATTTT	CASSPGQSNQPQHF
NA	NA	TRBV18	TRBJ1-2	TGTGCCAGCTCCCCAGGGGAAGGGGATGGCTACACCTTC	CASSPGEGDGYTF
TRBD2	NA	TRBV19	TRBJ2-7	TGTGCCAGTAGTACCCACTTCCTAGGACTAGCGGGAATAGGTAACTACGAGCAGTACTTC	CASSTHFLGLAGIGNYEQYF
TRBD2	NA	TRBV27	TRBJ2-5	TGTGCCAGCAGTTTACGACTAGCGGGAGACATCACAAAGACCCAGTACTTC	CASSLRLAGDITKTQYF
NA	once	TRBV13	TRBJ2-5	TGTGCCAGCAGCTTCCTAGGGGCCGGGGACTTGGAGACCCAGTACTTC	CASSFLGAGDLETQYF
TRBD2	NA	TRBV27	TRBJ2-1	TGTGCCAGCAGTCCTCTAGCGGCCATCTACAATGAGCAGTTCTTC	CASSPLAAIYNEQFF
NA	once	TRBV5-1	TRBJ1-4	TGCGCCAGCAGCATGGGCGCGGCAGGGGTTACTGAAAAACTGTTTTTT	CASSMGAAGVTEKLFF
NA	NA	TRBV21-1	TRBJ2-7	TGTGCCAGCAGCAAACTAGCGGAGTTGGGCTCCTACGAGCAGTACTTC	CASSKLAELGSYEQYF
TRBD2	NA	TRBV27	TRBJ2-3	TGTGCCAGCAGTCCGCCAACTAGCGGGAGACGGGGAGATACGCAGTATTTT	CASSPPTSGRRGDTQYF
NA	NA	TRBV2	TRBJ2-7	TGTGCCAGCATGGTCAGGGACGAGCAGTACTTC	CASMVRDEQYF
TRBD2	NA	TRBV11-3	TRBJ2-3	TGTGCCAGCAGCGGCACTAGCGGGAGGGCCGAGGATACGCAGTATTTT	CASSGTSGRAEDTQYF
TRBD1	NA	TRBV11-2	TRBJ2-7	TGTGCCAGCAGTCGGGGACAGGTGTCGGCCTACGAGCAGTACTTC	CASSRGQVSAYEQYF
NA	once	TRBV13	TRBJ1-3	TGTGCCAGCACCCCTTCGGAGGGGTTAAACACCATATATTTT	CASTPSEGLNTIYF
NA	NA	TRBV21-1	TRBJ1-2	TGTGCCAGCAGCAAATATGTAGACAGTTTTAATGGCTACACCTTC	CASSKYVDSFNGYTF